The clone carrying this T cell receptor (beta chain) has just a few counts. Antigen unknown. TCRdb itself ran the reads through MiXCR, one entry per CDR3 protein. The sample lists approximately 140,000 distinct CDR3 sequences, 5% to 6.5% occurring once. The sample originates from a study of T cell repertoires in cytomegalovirus infection. The study's findings and limits: Carriers of CMV plus the relevant HLA were identified by cumulative public TCR beta family frequency.

This receptor was obtained from a human donor in good health (CMV status not recorded). Some clones in this sample may be carry-over from other donors' samples. What was sequenced was PBMCs.

CDR3 in amino acids: CASSLGLGPYNEQFF. CDR3 DNA: TGTGCCAGCAGCTTAGGGTTAGGACCATACAATGAGCAGTTCTTC. The chain couples TRBV7-2 to TRBJ2-1; D ambiguous. From germline, CDR1 is SGHTA and CDR2 FQGNSA. V dropped 1 base and J dropped 4 bases, with 11 bases sitting between them. The CDR3 spans 15 residues.